A selection of T cell receptor beta chains follows, all from one sample in a study of T cell changes during pregnancy in multiple sclerosis. Profiling relied on immunoSEQ multiplex PCR, and the TCRdb table lists in-frame clones only, not all of them. Of over 30,000 clones listed, about 92% are singletons. What was sequenced was PBMCs (not recorded whether the cells were cultured). The origin of the receptors is a female donor with multiple sclerosis, enrolled in a pregnancy study. Both conserved end residues are part of each CDR3. D genes are given only for firm matches. A clone size is listed for some rows: how often the clone was seen (once, few, many), or a class if it is expanded.

TRBD2	TRBV2	TRBJ2-2	.	TGTGCCAGCAGTCCCAGGGCTAGCGGGAACACCGGGGAGCTGTTTTTT	CASSPRASGNTGELFF
TRBD1	TRBV11-3	TRBJ2-7	few	TGTGCCAGCAGCCCGACCTCCGGGACAGGGGCCCTTAGCGAGCAGTACTTC	CASSPTSGTGALSEQYF
.	TRBV2	TRBJ1-1	.	TGTGCCAGCAGCGCAGGACAGATTCCTACTGAAGCTTTCTTT	CASSAGQIPTEAFF
.	TRBV2	TRBJ1-5	.	TGTGCCAGCAGTGAACGGGGGTTGGGCAATCAGCCCCAGCATTTT	CASSERGLGNQPQHF
TRBD2	TRBV7-9	TRBJ2-5	.	TGTGCCAGCAGCCCCGGACTAGCTTTAAAGACCCAGTACTTC	CASSPGLALKTQYF
.	TRBV6-5	TRBJ2-7	.	TGTGCCAGCACTCGGGGCCATGATAAGACCTACGAGCAGTACTTC	CASTRGHDKTYEQYF
.	TRBV27	TRBJ1-1	.	TGTGCCAGCAGTCTCGGACAGAGGACTGAAGCTTTCTTT	CASSLGQRTEAFF
.	TRBV6-1	TRBJ2-3	.	TGTGCCAGCAGTGAAGGGTTAATTAGCACAGATACGCAGTATTTT	CASSEGLISTDTQYF
.	TRBV6-6	TRBJ2-7	few	TGTGCCAGCAGTGGGGTTTCCTACGAGCAGTACTTC	CASSGVSYEQYF
TRBD1	TRBV7-2	TRBJ2-7	.	TGTGCCAGCAGCGTCGACAGGGATACGTACGAGCAGTACTTC	CASSVDRDTYEQYF
TRBD1	TRBV6-6	TRBJ2-3	.	TGTGCCAGCAGCCTCGGACAGGGTCGAACAGATACGCAGTATTTT	CASSLGQGRTDTQYF
.	TRBV28	TRBJ1-2	.	TGTGCCAGCAGTCAACAAAACAGGGACTATGGCTACACCTTC	CASSQQNRDYGYTF
TRBD1	TRBV19	TRBJ1-1	.	TGTGCCAGTAACCCCGGGACAGGGGGCTCGTACACTGAAGCTTTCTTT	CASNPGTGGSYTEAFF
TRBD2	TRBV4-3	TRBJ2-7	.	TGCGCCAGCAGCCAAGGGATAGCGGGAACCTACGAGCAGTACTTC	CASSQGIAGTYEQYF
TRBD2	TRBV7-7	TRBJ2-7	.	TGTGCCAGCAGCCAAGGACTAGCGGGAGACGAGCAGTACTTC	CASSQGLAGDEQYF
TRBD1	TRBV29-1	TRBJ2-7	once	TGCAGCGTTGAAGGTTCCCCCGGACAGGGGAACTACGAGCAGTACTTC	CSVEGSPGQGNYEQYF
.	TRBV5-1	TRBJ2-3	.	TGCGCCAGCAGCTTCCCAGGGGAGACGCAGTATTTT	CASSFPGETQYF
.	TRBV11-2	TRBJ1-5	.	TGTGCCAGCAGCTTAGGGTTGGGAGGGGGGAATCAGCCCCAGCATTTT	CASSLGLGGGNQPQHF
TRBD2	TRBV29-1	TRBJ2-1	.	TGCAGCGTTCGGACAGGAACTAGCGGGAGAGGAAGTGAGCAGTTCTTC	CSVRTGTSGRGSEQFF
.	TRBV18	TRBJ2-7	.	TGTGCCAGCTCACTCCACCCGTCCGACTACGAGCAGTACTTC	CASSLHPSDYEQYF
TRBD1	TRBV10-2	TRBJ1-1	few	TGCGCCAGCACGTATGACAGGGGCACTGAAGCTTTCTTT	CASTYDRGTEAFF
.	TRBV5-4	TRBJ1-2	.	TGTGCCAGCAGCTTGGAGCCGGGAACCTATGGCTACACCTTC	CASSLEPGTYGYTF
.	TRBV5-6	TRBJ1-1	once	TGTGCCAGCAGCTTTGGGGGGAACACTGAAGCTTTCTTT	CASSFGGNTEAFF
.	TRBV11-2	TRBJ2-2	once	TGTGCCAGCAGCAGGCAAAGGAACACCGGGGAGCTGTTTTTT	CASSRQRNTGELFF
.	TRBV30	TRBJ1-3	.	TGTGCCTGGACCCATCCGGGTCCCTCTGGAAACACCATATATTTT	CAWTHPGPSGNTIYF
.	TRBV29-1	TRBJ2-7	.	TGCAGCGTTGTGTTTATTGGGACGAGGGTCACCGAGCAGTACTTC	CSVVFIGTRVTEQYF
.	TRBV9	TRBJ2-3	once	TGTGCCAGCAGCCCCCGCCCAGGGGCTGGCACAGATACGCAGTATTTT	CASSPRPGAGTDTQYF
.	TRBV2	TRBJ1-1	.	TGTGCCAGCAGTCAGTTGTTCGAGTACACTGAAGCTTTCTTT	CASSQLFEYTEAFF
.	TRBV10-3	TRBJ1-4	.	TGTGCCATCAGTGAATCCCTAGGGAATGAAAAACTGTTTTTT	CAISESLGNEKLFF
.	TRBV12-2	TRBJ2-5	.	TGTGCAAGTCGCCGACGACCGGGACTAGCTGACCAAGAGACCCAGTACTTC	CASRRRPGLADQETQYF
.	TRBV5-4	TRBJ1-1	.	TGTGCCAGCAGCGCCGGGTCGGGCACTGAAGCTTTCTTT	CASSAGSGTEAFF
.	TRBV18	TRBJ2-7	.	TGTGCCAGCTCACCACAGCGGGTGCACTTGGTGAGCTCCTACGAGCAGTACTTC	CASSPQRVHLVSSYEQYF
.	TRBV5-6	TRBJ2-1	.	TGTGCCAGCAGCTTGTACGAACACAATGAGCAGTTCTTC	CASSLYEHNEQFF
.	TRBV5-1	TRBJ2-1	once	TGCGCCAGCAGCTTCGGGGACCTCTACAATGAGCAGTTCTTC	CASSFGDLYNEQFF
.	TRBV7-9	TRBJ1-2	.	TGTGCCAGCACCTTGACCGGGACCGGTTATGGCTACACCTTC	CASTLTGTGYGYTF
.	TRBV7-9	TRBJ1-5	few	TGTGCCAGCAGCCCAGGCCAGACCCTCAATCAGCCCCAGCATTTT	CASSPGQTLNQPQHF
.	TRBV28	TRBJ2-7	.	TGTGCCAGCAGTTTATATAACTCCTACGAGCAGTACTTC	CASSLYNSYEQYF
.	TRBV19	TRBJ2-7	.	TGTGCCAGTAGTATAACGAGCGGATACTCCTACGAGCAGTACTTC	CASSITSGYSYEQYF
TRBD2	TRBV27	TRBJ2-1	.	TGTGCCAGCAGTTTCCGGGGGGACTCCGGTGGAGATGAGCAGTTCTTC	CASSFRGDSGGDEQFF
.	TRBV19	TRBJ1-1	.	TGTGCCAGTAGTGGGCTGGGGATGAACACTGAAGCTTTCTTT	CASSGLGMNTEAFF
.	TRBV28	TRBJ1-2	.	TGTGCCAGCAGTTCTCCGGACGGGAAAAACTATGGCTACACCTTC	CASSSPDGKNYGYTF
TRBD1	TRBV7-2	TRBJ1-1	.	TGTGCCAGCAGCTTACTCCAGGGGGCTGAAGCTTTCTTT	CASSLLQGAEAFF
.	TRBV2	TRBJ2-3	.	TGTGCCAGCAGTCTCACCAGACTAGAAGTGAGCACAGATACGCAGTATTTT	CASSLTRLEVSTDTQYF
TRBD2	TRBV7-9	TRBJ2-1	.	TGTGCCAGCAGCCCGTGGGGCTCGGGAGGATACAATGAGCAGTTCTTC	CASSPWGSGGYNEQFF
TRBD2	TRBV5-1	TRBJ2-1	.	TGCGCCAGCATCCTATCACTAGCGGGAACAGGGTTTGGGCAGTTCTTC	CASILSLAGTGFGQFF